This is a list of T cell receptor beta chains from one sample in a study of blood T cell repertoires in COVID-19. The assay was immunoSEQ multiplex PCR, and TCRdb's table has in-frame clones only and misses some. The sample consists of roughly 69,000 clones, 88% of them appearing once. Source material: peripheral blood. These receptors were taken from a human donor in a cohort sampled during active COVID-19. Each CDR3 is given with its conserved first and last residue. A D gene is named only where the DNA matches it firmly. Expanded clones are given a class, and other clones once, few, many or no size at all.

j_call: TRBJ1-6
d_call: TRBD1
clone_size: NA
v_call: TRBV4-2
cdr3_nt: TGTGCCAGCAGCCCGTTAGCCGGGACAGGGACTTCACCCCTCCACTTT
cdr3_aa: CASSPLAGTGTSPLHF

j_call: TRBJ2-7
d_call: NA
clone_size: NA
v_call: TRBV19
cdr3_nt: TGTGCCAGTAGTATCCTTACAGGGTTCGAGCAGTACTTC
cdr3_aa: CASSILTGFEQYF

j_call: TRBJ2-7
d_call: TRBD1
clone_size: NA
v_call: TRBV9
cdr3_nt: TGTGCCAGCAGCGCCGACAGGGGGCGGGAGCAGTACTTC
cdr3_aa: CASSADRGREQYF

j_call: TRBJ2-7
d_call: TRBD2
clone_size: NA
v_call: TRBV3-1/TRBV3-2
cdr3_nt: TGTGCCAGCAGCCAAGATAAAGCTGGACTAGCGGGGGCCATTTACGAGCAGTACTTC
cdr3_aa: CASSQDKAGLAGAIYEQYF

j_call: TRBJ1-6
d_call: NA
clone_size: NA
v_call: TRBV28
cdr3_nt: TGTGCCAGCAGTTTGTCGGGAGATGCTTCACCCCTCCACTTT
cdr3_aa: CASSLSGDASPLHF

j_call: TRBJ1-2
d_call: NA
clone_size: NA
v_call: TRBV9
cdr3_nt: TGTGCCAGCAGCCGGGGAGGGAGAGGCTACACCTTC
cdr3_aa: CASSRGGRGYTF

j_call: TRBJ2-7
d_call: TRBD2
clone_size: NA
v_call: TRBV28
cdr3_nt: TGTGCCAGCAGCCCTCTAGGCGGGAGGGCGAAGGAGCAGTACTTC
cdr3_aa: CASSPLGGRAKEQYF

j_call: TRBJ2-2
d_call: NA
clone_size: NA
v_call: TRBV7-7
cdr3_nt: TGTGCCAGCAGCGGAGATCCAAACACCGGGGAGCTGTTTTTT
cdr3_aa: CASSGDPNTGELFF

j_call: TRBJ1-3
d_call: TRBD1
clone_size: NA
v_call: TRBV10-3
cdr3_nt: TGTGCCATCAGCGATACAGGGGTTGGAAACACCATATATTTT
cdr3_aa: CAISDTGVGNTIYF

j_call: TRBJ1-2
d_call: NA
clone_size: NA
v_call: TRBV6-1
cdr3_nt: TGTGCCAGCAGTGAAGCGGTGTCAGGGTCTAACTATGGCTACACCTTC
cdr3_aa: CASSEAVSGSNYGYTF

j_call: TRBJ2-7
d_call: TRBD2
clone_size: NA
v_call: TRBV7-2
cdr3_nt: TGTGCCAGCAGCTTAGGAGGAGGCGGGAGAACCTACGAGCAGTACTTC
cdr3_aa: CASSLGGGGRTYEQYF

j_call: TRBJ2-3
d_call: TRBD2
clone_size: few
v_call: TRBV6-5
cdr3_nt: TGTGCCAGCAACCAAGCGGGAGGGCACACAGATACGCAGTATTTT
cdr3_aa: CASNQAGGHTDTQYF

j_call: TRBJ1-4
d_call: NA
clone_size: NA
v_call: TRBV18
cdr3_nt: TGTGCCAGCTCACCGGTAGCGGGAGGCGAAAAACTGTTTTTT
cdr3_aa: CASSPVAGGEKLFF

j_call: TRBJ2-1
d_call: NA
clone_size: NA
v_call: TRBV6-6
cdr3_nt: TGTGCCAGCAGTTCAAGCGGAAACAACAATGAGCAGTTCTTC
cdr3_aa: CASSSSGNNNEQFF

j_call: TRBJ2-2
d_call: NA
clone_size: NA
v_call: TRBV3-1/TRBV3-2
cdr3_nt: TGTGCCAGCAGCTTTCGGACAGCGAACACCGGGGAGCTGTTTTTT
cdr3_aa: CASSFRTANTGELFF

j_call: TRBJ1-1
d_call: TRBD1
clone_size: NA
v_call: TRBV5-1
cdr3_nt: TGCGCCAGCAGCTTACGGACAGGGGGAACTGAAGCTTTCTTT
cdr3_aa: CASSLRTGGTEAFF

j_call: TRBJ2-2
d_call: TRBD1
clone_size: NA
v_call: TRBV9
cdr3_nt: TGTGCCAGCAGCGTAGGCAGGGGGAGCACCGGGGAGCTGTTTTTT
cdr3_aa: CASSVGRGSTGELFF

j_call: TRBJ2-2
d_call: NA
clone_size: NA
v_call: TRBV29-1
cdr3_nt: TGCAGCGTTGAAGCGGCAGGGTTTATCGGGGAGCTGTTTTTT
cdr3_aa: CSVEAAGFIGELFF

j_call: TRBJ1-1
d_call: NA
clone_size: NA
v_call: TRBV10-3
cdr3_nt: TGTGCCACCAAAGAGGGAATTTGGGGCACTGAAGCTTTCTTT
cdr3_aa: CATKEGIWGTEAFF

j_call: TRBJ1-1
d_call: NA
clone_size: NA
v_call: TRBV18
cdr3_nt: TGTGCCAGCTCACCAGGGCCTAAGAACACTGAAGCTTTCTTT
cdr3_aa: CASSPGPKNTEAFF

j_call: TRBJ1-4
d_call: TRBD1
clone_size: NA
v_call: TRBV11-2
cdr3_nt: TGTGCCAGCAGCTTAGACGGGACAGGGGTAAGAGATGAAAAACTGTTTTTT
cdr3_aa: CASSLDGTGVRDEKLFF

j_call: TRBJ2-7
d_call: NA
clone_size: NA
v_call: TRBV29-1
cdr3_nt: TGCAGCGTTGGAATGGGATTGGGGCAGCAGTACTTC
cdr3_aa: CSVGMGLGQQYF

j_call: TRBJ2-7
d_call: TRBD1
clone_size: NA
v_call: TRBV6-6
cdr3_nt: TGTGCCAGCAGTTACTCGCTCCAGGGGGCATACGAGCAGTACTTC
cdr3_aa: CASSYSLQGAYEQYF

j_call: TRBJ2-3
d_call: TRBD2
clone_size: NA
v_call: TRBV2
cdr3_nt: TGTGCCAGCAGCCGTTTAGCGGGGGGTCGTGATACGCAGTATTTT
cdr3_aa: CASSRLAGGRDTQYF

j_call: TRBJ2-1
d_call: TRBD2
clone_size: NA
v_call: TRBV27
cdr3_nt: TGTGCCAGCCATGCGAGCGGGAGGAATGAGCAGTTCTTC
cdr3_aa: CASHASGRNEQFF

j_call: TRBJ2-1
d_call: TRBD1
clone_size: NA
v_call: TRBV27
cdr3_nt: TGTGCCAGCAGTCGACAGGGCCCCTACAATGAGCAGTTCTTC
cdr3_aa: CASSRQGPYNEQFF

j_call: TRBJ2-7
d_call: TRBD2
clone_size: NA
v_call: TRBV7-2
cdr3_nt: TGTGCCAGCAGTCCACTAGCGGGAGGTAACGAGCAGTACTTC
cdr3_aa: CASSPLAGGNEQYF